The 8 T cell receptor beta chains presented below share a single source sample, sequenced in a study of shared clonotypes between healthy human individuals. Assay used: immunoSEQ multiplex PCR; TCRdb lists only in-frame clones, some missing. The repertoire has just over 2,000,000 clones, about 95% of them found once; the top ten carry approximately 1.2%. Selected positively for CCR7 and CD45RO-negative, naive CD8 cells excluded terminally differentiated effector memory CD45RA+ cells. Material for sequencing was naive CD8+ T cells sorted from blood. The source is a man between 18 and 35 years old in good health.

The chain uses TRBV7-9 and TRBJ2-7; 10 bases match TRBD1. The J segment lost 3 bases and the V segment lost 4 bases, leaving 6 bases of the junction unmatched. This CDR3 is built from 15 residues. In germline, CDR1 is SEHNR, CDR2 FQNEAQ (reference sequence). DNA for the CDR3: TGTGCCAGCAGCTCGACCCGGGACAGGGGCTACGAGCAGTACTTC. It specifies CASSSTRDRGYEQYF. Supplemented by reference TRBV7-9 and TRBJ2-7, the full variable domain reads DTGVSQNPRHKITKRGQNVTFRCDPISEHNRLYWYRQTLGQGPEFLTYFQNEAQLEKSRLLSDRFSAERPKGSFSTLEIQRTEQGDSAMYLCASSSTRDRGYEQYFGPGTRLTVT.

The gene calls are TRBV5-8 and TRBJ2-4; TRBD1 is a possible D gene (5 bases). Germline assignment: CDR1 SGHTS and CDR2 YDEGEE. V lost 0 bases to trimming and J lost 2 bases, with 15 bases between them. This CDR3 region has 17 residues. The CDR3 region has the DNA TGTGCCAGCAGCTTGGAAATAGGGGAAGGAACCAAAAACATTCAGTACTTC. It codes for CASSLEIGEGTKNIQYF. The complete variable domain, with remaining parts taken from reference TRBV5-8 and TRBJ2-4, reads EAGVTQSPTHLIKTRGQQATLRCSPISGHTSVYWYQQALGLGLQFLLWYDEGEERNRGNFPPRFSGRQFPNYSSELNVNALELEDSALYLCASSLEIGEGTKNIQYFGAGTRLSVL.

CDR3 amino acids: CASSSSLTKNIQYF. The DNA for the CDR3 is TGTGCCAGCAGCTCCAGTCTAACCAAAAACATTCAGTACTTC. V is TRBV7-9 and J is TRBJ2-4; D remains ambiguous. The CDR3 has 14 residues. V was clipped by 4 bases and J by 2 bases, with 9 bases between them. CDR1 is SEHNR and CDR2 is FQNEAQ in the germline V gene (reference sequence).

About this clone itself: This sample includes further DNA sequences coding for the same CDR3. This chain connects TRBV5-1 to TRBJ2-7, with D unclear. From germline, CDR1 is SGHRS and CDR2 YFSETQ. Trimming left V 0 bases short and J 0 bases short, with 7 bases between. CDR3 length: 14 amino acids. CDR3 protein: CASSLELSSYEQYF. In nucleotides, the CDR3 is TGCGCCAGCAGCTTGGAACTTAGCTCCTACGAGCAGTACTTC.

CDR3 DNA: TGTGCCAGCAGCAAAGTCGCGGGAGGGCCGGTCGAGCAGTACTTC. Translating it yields CASSKVAGGPVEQYF. The chain couples TRBV21-1 to TRBJ2-7; the D segment call TRBD2 is taken from the table without a DNA check. TRBV21-1 is flagged as a pseudogene. This CDR3 has 15 amino acids.

The CDR3 reads CASTGYGTEAFF. The CDR3 region has the DNA TGTGCCAGTACCGGCTATGGCACTGAAGCTTTCTTT. V is TRBV19 and J is TRBJ1-1, with D unresolved. Trimming removed 7 bases at V and 4 bases at J, with 10 bases between. The CDR3 covers 12 residues. Germline V gives CDR1 LNHDA, CDR2 SQIVND (reference sequence).

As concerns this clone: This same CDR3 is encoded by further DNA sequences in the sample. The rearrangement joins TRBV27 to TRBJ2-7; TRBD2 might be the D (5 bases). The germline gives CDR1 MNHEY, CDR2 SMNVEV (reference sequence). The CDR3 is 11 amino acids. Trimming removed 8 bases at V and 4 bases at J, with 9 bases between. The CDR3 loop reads CASGLGYEQYF. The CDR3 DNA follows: TGTGCCAGCGGACTTGGGTACGAGCAGTACTTC.

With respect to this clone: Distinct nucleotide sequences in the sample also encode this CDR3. CDR3 in amino acids: CASSELRQGAYEQYF. The CDR3, as DNA: TGTGCCAGCAGTGAATTACGCCAGGGAGCCTACGAGCAGTACTTC. The J gene is TRBJ2-7, the V gene TRBV25-1; tentatively, D is TRBD1 or TRBD2 (5 bases each). V lost 1 base and J 2 bases, leaving 12 bases between the germline ends. The CDR3 contains 15 residues. The germline gives CDR1 MGHDK, CDR2 SYGVNS.